This entry lists 21 T cell receptor beta chains sequenced from one sample in a study of regulatory dendritic cells for organ transplantation. Profiling relied on immunoSEQ multiplex PCR, and the TCRdb table lists in-frame clones only, not all of them. The sample records about 30,000 clones, 75% to 80% being singletons. The specimen was memory CD4+ T cells from blood. The subset is: CD45RO+ memory T cells. The receptor source for this set is a human donor in good health.

The CDR3 loop is CASSSHGTRGEQFF. In nucleotides, the CDR3 is TGTGCCAGCAGCTCCCACGGAACAAGAGGGGAGCAGTTCTTC. This chain connects TRBV5-8 to TRBJ2-1; a weak D match, TRBD2 (5 bases). Trimming stripped 3 bases from V and 10 bases from J, with 17 bases between. The CDR3 is 14 amino acids. CDR1 is SGHTS and CDR2 is YDEGEE in the germline V gene.

This sequence joins TRBV20-1 and TRBJ2-5; D call uncertain. V was trimmed by 0 bases and J by 5 bases, leaving 4 bases between them. This CDR3 is built from 11 residues. Germline V lookup: CDR1 DFQATT, CDR2 SNEGSKA (reference sequence). The CDR3 here is CSARELETQYF. The DNA of the CDR3 is TGCAGTGCTAGAGAGCTGGAGACCCAGTACTTC.

This clone was picked up a small number of times. The V call is TRBV18, the J call TRBJ1-1, with D possibly matching TRBD1 (6 bases). Germline CDR1 is KGHSH and CDR2 is LQKENI. This CDR3 region has 13 residues. The V gene lost 9 bases and the J gene lost 4 bases, with 15 bases spanning the gap. CDR3: CASLTTGSTEAFF. The CDR3 region has the DNA TGTGCCAGTCTCACCACAGGGAGCACTGAAGCTTTCTTT.

The chain couples TRBV7-2 to TRBJ2-2; no clear D gene. Trimming took off 4 bases at V and 7 bases at J, with 10 bases between the two ends. This CDR3 is built from 13 residues. Germline loops: CDR1 SGHTA, CDR2 FQGNSA. The CDR3 nucleotides read TGTGCCAGCAGCTCCACAAGGAACGGGGAGCTGTTTTTT. As protein: CASSSTRNGELFF. Full variable domain (outside the CDR3, taken from reference TRBV7-2 and TRBJ2-2): GAGVSQSPSNKVTEKGKDVELRCDPISGHTALYWYRQSLGQGLEFLIYFQGNSAPDKSGLPSDRFSAERTGGSVSTLTIQRTQQEDSAVYLCASSSTRNGELFFGEGSRLTVL.

This clone was observed once. V gene TRBV6-5 combines with J gene TRBJ2-7; D is undetermined. Trimming removed 6 bases at V and 6 bases at J, with 21 bases between. Germline V CDR1 and CDR2: MNHEY, SVGAGI. CDR3 size: 15 residues. The CDR3 DNA follows: TGTGCCAGCAGACCCGTTGGAGAACATTCGGGCGAGCAGTACTTC. Protein sequence: CASRPVGEHSGEQYF.

This clone came up once. This chain uses TRBV6-5 with TRBJ1-5; D gene unclear. The V end lost 0 bases, the J end lost 6 bases, and 6 bases lay between the germline ends. CDR3 size: 13 residues. Per germline, CDR1 MNHEY and CDR2 SVGAGI. CDR3 in amino acids: CASSYSIGQPQHF. Here the CDR3 DNA reads TGTGCCAGCAGTTACTCGATCGGTCAGCCCCAGCATTTT.

The V gene is TRBV21-1, the J gene TRBJ2-3. TRBV21-1 is labeled a pseudogene. This CDR3 has 11 amino acids. This CDR3 reads CASRPLDTQYF. CDR3 DNA: TGTGCCAGCAGGCCCTTGGATACGCAGTATTTT.

This sequence joins TRBV6-1 and TRBJ2-3; D perhaps matches TRBD2 (6 bases). Germline CDR1 MNHNS, CDR2 SASEGT. This CDR3 spans 14 amino acids. The V end was cut by 3 bases, the J end by 6 bases, with 13 bases between. Here the CDR3 DNA reads TGTGCCAGCAGTGATAGGGACTCCGTCGATACGCAGTATTTT. Protein sequence: CASSDRDSVDTQYF.

Only one count was recorded for this clone. In DNA, the CDR3 is TGTGCCAGCAGCGTAGACCCCGGCGGGCCCTATGGCTACACCTTC. This translates into CASSVDPGGPYGYTF. This rearrangement joins TRBV9 to TRBJ1-2; the D is unclear. V was clipped by 0 bases and J by 4 bases, with 13 bases between them. Germline lookup yields CDR1 SGDLS and CDR2 YYNGEE. This CDR3 spans 15 amino acids.

This chain joins TRBV5-1 and TRBJ2-1; 10 bases agree with TRBD2. Germline V gives CDR1 SGHRS, CDR2 YFSETQ. J lost 6 bases, V lost 7 bases, and 7 bases had no gene match. There are 14 residues in the CDR3. In DNA form, the CDR3 reads TGCGCCAGCGGGCCACTAGCGGGGTTCAATGAGCAGTTCTTC. It codes for CASGPLAGFNEQFF.

V and J are TRBV19 and TRBJ2-4, with D unclear. The ends were cut back, 5 bases at V and 6 bases at J, with 11 bases in the middle. CDR3 length: 13 residues. The germline V gene encodes CDR1 LNHDA and CDR2 SQIVND (reference sequence). This CDR3 reads CASSGSDGNIQYF. As DNA, the CDR3 is TGTGCCAGTAGTGGATCGGACGGAAACATTCAGTACTTC.

Remarks on this clone: The germline gene is not matched at one end of the junction; a read error may be the cause. The rearrangement joins TRBV7-7 to TRBJ2-5, with 8 bases that match TRBD2. The length of the CDR3 is 14 residues. Germline V gives CDR1 SSHAT, CDR2 FNYEAQ (reference sequence). The DNA for the CDR3 is TGTGCTAGCAGCTTAGCGGGGCTTAAAGAGACCCAGTACTTC. This encodes CASSLAGLKETQYF.

The CDR3 spells CASSFGDRLLREQFF. The CDR3 nucleotides read TGTGCCAGCAGCTTTGGGGACAGACTTCTAAGGGAGCAGTTCTTC. The chain is built from TRBV7-2 and TRBJ2-1; 7 nucleotides match TRBD1. The CDR3 spans 15 residues. V dropped 3 bases and J dropped 10; count of bases not matched to a gene: 12. CDR1 and CDR2 from the germline V gene are SGHTA and FQGNSA.

The chain combines TRBV25-1 with TRBJ2-1; 7 bases are a match to TRBD2. CDR3 length: 15 residues. The V segment lost 3 bases and the J segment 1 base; nucleotides outside the gene matches: 3. From germline, CDR1 is MGHDK and CDR2 SYGVNS. The CDR3 nucleotides are TGTGCCAGCAGTGATGGGGGGGGGTCCTACAATGAGCAGTTCTTC. Its protein product is CASSDGGGSYNEQFF.

V gene TRBV2 combines with J gene TRBJ2-1; 10 bases map to TRBD2. Germline V CDR1 and CDR2: SNHLY, FYNNEI. The CDR3 is made up of 15 amino acids. Trimming removed 6 bases from V and 5 bases from J; junction bases left unmatched: 7. The CDR3 DNA follows: TGTGCCAGCAGCCTAAGCGGGAGGGCAAACAATGAGCAGTTCTTC. It specifies CASSLSGRANNEQFF.

V usage is TRBV6-4 and J usage is TRBJ2-1; 11 nucleotides line up with TRBD2. CDR1 is MRHNA and CDR2 is SNTAGT in the germline V gene. The V and J ends lost 2 bases and 5 bases, in that order; junction bases with no gene match: 2. The CDR3 has 15 amino acids. This chain's CDR3 is CASSDGTSGHNEQFF. DNA of the CDR3: TGTGCCAGCAGTGACGGGACTAGCGGCCACAATGAGCAGTTCTTC.

This clone has a single count. The V and J genes are TRBV19 and TRBJ1-4, with 7 bases lining up with TRBD1. This CDR3 is 15 amino acids long. Germline V CDR1 and CDR2: LNHDA, SQIVND (reference sequence). V was pared by 5 bases and J by 3 bases, with 6 bases of the junction left unmatched. This CDR3 is CASSHGGQPNEKLFF. CDR3 coding DNA: TGTGCCAGTAGTCACGGGGGACAGCCTAATGAAAAACTGTTTTTT. The whole variable domain, remainder taken from reference TRBV19 and TRBJ1-4, is DGGITQSPKYLFRKEGQNVTLSCEQNLNHDAMYWYRQDPGQGLRLIYYSQIVNDFQKGDIAEGYSVSREKKESFPLTVTSAQKNPTAFYLCASSHGGQPNEKLFFGSGTQLSVL.

V gene TRBV11-2 combines with J gene TRBJ2-3; 8 nucleotides match TRBD2. This CDR3 comprises 15 residues. The V and J ends lost 3 bases and 4 bases, in that order; junction bases with no gene match: 6. Germline V lookup: CDR1 SGHAT, CDR2 FQNNGV. CDR3 loop: CASSFGGGRADTQYF. Here the CDR3 DNA reads TGTGCCAGCAGCTTCGGCGGGGGGAGGGCAGATACGCAGTATTTT. The full variable domain, its missing parts supplied by reference TRBV11-2 and TRBJ2-3, is EAGVAQSPRYKIIEKRQSVAFWCNPISGHATLYWYQQILGQGPKLLIQFQNNGVVDDSQLPKDRFSAERLKGVDSTLKIQPAKLEDSAVYLCASSFGGGRADTQYFGPGTRLTVL.

The rearrangement joins TRBV15 to TRBJ2-7, with 9 bases fitting TRBD1. Germline assignment: CDR1 LNHNV and CDR2 YYDKDF (reference sequence). The CDR3 extends over 15 amino acids. Trimming cost V 2 bases and J 5 bases; bases outside gene matches: 7. CDR3 in amino acids: CATSRPPQGANEQYF. Here the CDR3 DNA reads TGTGCCACCAGCAGACCCCCACAGGGGGCTAACGAGCAGTACTTC.

The J gene is TRBJ1-2, the V gene TRBV6-1, with 10 bases matching TRBD1. Germline V lookup: CDR1 MNHNS, CDR2 SASEGT. The CDR3 runs 14 residues. The junction had 7 bases not matched to a gene; V was cut back by 6 bases and J by 6 bases. The CDR3 protein is CASRLTGGGNGYTF. In DNA, the CDR3 is TGTGCCAGCAGGCTGACAGGGGGCGGCAATGGCTACACCTTC.

The chain is built from TRBV7-9 and TRBJ2-3; the D is unclear. Germline values: CDR1 SEHNR, CDR2 FQNEAQ (reference sequence). The CDR3 covers 13 residues. The V end was cut by 4 bases, the J end by 6 bases, with 11 bases between. Here the CDR3 DNA reads TGTGCCAGCAGCTCTCCCGAGACCGATACGCAGTATTTT. It codes for CASSSPETDTQYF.